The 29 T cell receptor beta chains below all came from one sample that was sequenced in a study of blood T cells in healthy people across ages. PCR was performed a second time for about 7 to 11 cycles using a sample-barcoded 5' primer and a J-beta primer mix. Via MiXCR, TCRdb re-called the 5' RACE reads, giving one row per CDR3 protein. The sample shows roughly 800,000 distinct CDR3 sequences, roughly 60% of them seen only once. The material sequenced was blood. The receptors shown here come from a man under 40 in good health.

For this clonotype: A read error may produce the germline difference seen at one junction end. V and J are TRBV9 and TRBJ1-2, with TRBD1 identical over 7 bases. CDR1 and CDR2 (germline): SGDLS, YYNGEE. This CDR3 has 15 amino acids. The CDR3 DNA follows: TGTGCCAGCAGTAAAAAATCCGGGACAGCCTATGGCTACATCTTC. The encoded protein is CASSKKSGTAYGYIF.

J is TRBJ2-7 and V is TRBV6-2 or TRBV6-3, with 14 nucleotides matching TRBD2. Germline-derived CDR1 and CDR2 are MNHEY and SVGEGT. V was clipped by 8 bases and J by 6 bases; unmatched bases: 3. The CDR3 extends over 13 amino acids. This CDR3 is CASGLAGGGEQYF. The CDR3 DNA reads TGTGCCAGCGGACTAGCGGGAGGTGGCGAGCAGTACTTC.

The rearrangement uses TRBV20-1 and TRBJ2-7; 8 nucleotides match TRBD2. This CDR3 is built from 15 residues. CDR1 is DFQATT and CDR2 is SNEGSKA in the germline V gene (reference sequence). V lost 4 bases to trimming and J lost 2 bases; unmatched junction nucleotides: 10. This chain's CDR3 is CSAIPASGGTYEQYF. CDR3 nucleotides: TGCAGTGCTATCCCCGCGAGCGGGGGAACCTACGAGCAGTACTTC.

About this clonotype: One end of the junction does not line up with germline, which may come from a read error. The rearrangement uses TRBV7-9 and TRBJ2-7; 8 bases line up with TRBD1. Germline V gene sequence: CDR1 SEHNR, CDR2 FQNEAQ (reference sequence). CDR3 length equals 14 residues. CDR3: CAGSRGTGSGEQYF. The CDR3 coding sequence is TGTGCCGGCAGCAGAGGGACAGGCTCTGGCGAGCAGTACTTC.

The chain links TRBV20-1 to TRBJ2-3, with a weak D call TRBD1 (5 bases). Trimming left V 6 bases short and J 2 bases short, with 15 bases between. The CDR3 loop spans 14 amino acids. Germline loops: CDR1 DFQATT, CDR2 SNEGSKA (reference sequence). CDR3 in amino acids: CSAAAPGNTDTQYF. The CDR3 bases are TGCAGTGCCGCCGCGCCAGGGAACACAGATACGCAGTATTTT.

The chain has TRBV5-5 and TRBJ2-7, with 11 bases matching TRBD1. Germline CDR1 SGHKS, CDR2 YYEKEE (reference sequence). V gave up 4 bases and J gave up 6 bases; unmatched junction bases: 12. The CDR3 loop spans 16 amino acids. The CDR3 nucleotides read TGTGCCAGCAGCCCCATTTCCGGGACAGGGGGGACCGAGCAGTACTTC. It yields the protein CASSPISGTGGTEQYF.

The CDR3 bases are TGTGCCAGCAGGAATGAACTTGAGCAGTTCTTC. Translating it yields CASRNELEQFF. J is TRBJ2-1 and V is TRBV7-9; D is unresolved. Germline CDR1 SEHNR, CDR2 FQNEAQ (reference sequence). The CDR3 totals 11 residues. Trimming pared 6 bases from V and 9 bases from J, leaving 9 bases between.

The CDR3, as DNA: TGTGCCAGCAGTTTTGGAGGGATTCGCTCCTACGAGCAGTACTTC. Translation: CASSFGGIRSYEQYF. The chain carries TRBV28 and TRBJ2-7, with D perhaps matching TRBD2 (6 bases). Germline V gene lookup returns CDR1 MDHEN and CDR2 SYDVKM. This CDR3 region has 15 residues. Trimming cost V 3 bases and J 0 bases, with 12 bases left between them.

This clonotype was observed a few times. Here the CDR3 DNA reads TGTGCCACCAGCACAGGGTCTCTCGGTGGCTACACCTTC. Residues: CATSTGSLGGYTF. The chain employs TRBV15 and TRBJ1-2; maybe TRBD1 (5 bases). V was trimmed by 4 bases and J by 7 bases, leaving 13 bases between them. The CDR3 length is 13 residues. CDR1 and CDR2 from the germline V gene are LNHNV and YYDKDF (reference sequence).

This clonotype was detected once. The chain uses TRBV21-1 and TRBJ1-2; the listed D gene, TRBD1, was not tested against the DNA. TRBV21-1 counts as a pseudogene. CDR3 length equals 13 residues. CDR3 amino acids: CASSKYGRAGYTF. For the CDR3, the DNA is TGTGCCAGCAGCAAATATGGGCGCGCTGGCTACACCTTC.

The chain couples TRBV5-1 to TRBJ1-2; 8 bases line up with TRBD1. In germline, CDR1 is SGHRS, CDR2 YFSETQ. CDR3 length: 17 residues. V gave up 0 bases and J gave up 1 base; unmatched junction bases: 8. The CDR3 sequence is CASSLEAQGAGNYGYTF. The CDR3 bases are TGCGCCAGCAGCTTGGAGGCCCAGGGGGCGGGTAACTATGGCTACACCTTC.

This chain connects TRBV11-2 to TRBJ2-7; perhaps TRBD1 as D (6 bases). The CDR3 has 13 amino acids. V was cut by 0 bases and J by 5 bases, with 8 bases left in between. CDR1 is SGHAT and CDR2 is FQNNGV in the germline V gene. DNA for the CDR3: TGTGCCAGCAGCTTAGACACAGGGAACGAGCAGTACTTC. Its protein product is CASSLDTGNEQYF.

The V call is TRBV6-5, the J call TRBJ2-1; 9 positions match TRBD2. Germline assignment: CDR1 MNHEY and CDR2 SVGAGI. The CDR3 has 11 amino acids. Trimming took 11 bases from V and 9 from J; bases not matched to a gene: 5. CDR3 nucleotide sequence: TGTGCCGTAGGGACTAGCAGTGAGCAGTTCTTC. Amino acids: CAVGTSSEQFF.

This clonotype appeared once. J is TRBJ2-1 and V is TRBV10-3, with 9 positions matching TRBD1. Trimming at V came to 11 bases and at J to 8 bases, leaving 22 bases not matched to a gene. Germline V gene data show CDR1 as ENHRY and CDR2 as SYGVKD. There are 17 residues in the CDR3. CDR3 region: CASHTNTGGDNYHEQFF. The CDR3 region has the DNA TGTGCCTCCCACACGAATACAGGGGGCGATAATTACCATGAGCAGTTCTTC.

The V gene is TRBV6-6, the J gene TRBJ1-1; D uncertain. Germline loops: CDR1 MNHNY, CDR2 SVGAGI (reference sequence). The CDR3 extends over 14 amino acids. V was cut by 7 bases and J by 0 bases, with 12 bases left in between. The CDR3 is CASNLVTVNTEAFF. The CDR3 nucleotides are TGTGCCAGCAACCTAGTCACAGTGAACACTGAAGCTTTCTTT.

The CDR3 spells CASSVDRRSSYEQYF. The CDR3 nucleotides are TGTGCCAGCTCCGTAGACAGGAGGAGCTCCTACGAGCAGTACTTC. V and J are TRBV12-3 or TRBV12-4 and TRBJ2-7, with D tentatively TRBD1 (6 bases). The V and J ends lost 8 bases and 0 bases respectively, with 17 bases between them. The CDR3 covers 15 residues.

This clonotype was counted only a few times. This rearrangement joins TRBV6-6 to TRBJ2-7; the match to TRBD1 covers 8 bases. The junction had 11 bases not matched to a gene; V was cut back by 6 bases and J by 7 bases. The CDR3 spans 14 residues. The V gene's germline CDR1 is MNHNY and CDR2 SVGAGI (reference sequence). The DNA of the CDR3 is TGTGCCAGCAGGCCAGGGGGCGCAGGCGGTGAGCAGTACTTC. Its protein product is CASRPGGAGGEQYF.

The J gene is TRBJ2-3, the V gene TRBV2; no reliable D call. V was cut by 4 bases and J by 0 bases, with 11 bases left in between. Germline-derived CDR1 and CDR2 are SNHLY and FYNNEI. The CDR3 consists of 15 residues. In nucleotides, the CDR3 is TGTGCCAGCAGTGTACGAGAACCTAGCACAGATACGCAGTATTTT. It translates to CASSVREPSTDTQYF.

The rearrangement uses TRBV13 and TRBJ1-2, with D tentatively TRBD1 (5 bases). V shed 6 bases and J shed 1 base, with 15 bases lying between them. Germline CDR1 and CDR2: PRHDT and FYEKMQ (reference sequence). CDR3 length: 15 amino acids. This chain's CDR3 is CASRGKGLLNYGYTF. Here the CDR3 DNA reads TGTGCCAGCAGGGGAAAGGGGTTGCTTAACTATGGCTACACCTTC. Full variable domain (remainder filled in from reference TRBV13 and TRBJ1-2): AAGVIQSPRHLIKEKRETATLKCYPIPRHDTVYWYQQGPGQDPQFLISFYEKMQSDKGSIPDRFSAQQFSDYHSELNMSSLELGDSALYFCASRGKGLLNYGYTFGSGTRLTVV.

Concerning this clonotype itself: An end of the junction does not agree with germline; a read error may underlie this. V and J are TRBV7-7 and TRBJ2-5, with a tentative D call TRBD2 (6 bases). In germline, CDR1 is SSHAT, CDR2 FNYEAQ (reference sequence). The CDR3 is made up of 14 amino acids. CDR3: CASSQTRGEETQYF. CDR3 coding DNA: TGTGCTAGCAGCCAGACTAGAGGGGAAGAGACCCAGTACTTC.

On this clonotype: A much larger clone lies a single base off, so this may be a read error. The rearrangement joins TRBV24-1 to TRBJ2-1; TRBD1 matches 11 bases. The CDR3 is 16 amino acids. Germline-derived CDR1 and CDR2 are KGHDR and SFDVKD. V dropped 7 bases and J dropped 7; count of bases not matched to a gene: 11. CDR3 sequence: CATSDSGTGGTNEQFF. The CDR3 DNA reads TGTGCCACCAGCGACTCCGGGACAGGGGGGACGAATGAGCAGTTCTTC.

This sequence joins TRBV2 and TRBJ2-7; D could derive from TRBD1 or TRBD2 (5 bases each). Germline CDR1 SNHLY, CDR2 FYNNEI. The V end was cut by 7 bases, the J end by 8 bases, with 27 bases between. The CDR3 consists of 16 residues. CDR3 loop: CASKEGSGGIGAQQYF. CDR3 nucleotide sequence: TGTGCCAGCAAAGAGGGCAGTGGGGGTATTGGAGCTCAGCAGTACTTC.

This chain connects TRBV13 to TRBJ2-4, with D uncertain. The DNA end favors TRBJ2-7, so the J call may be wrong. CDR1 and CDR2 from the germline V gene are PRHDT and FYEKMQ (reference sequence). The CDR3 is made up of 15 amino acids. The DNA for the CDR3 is TGTGCCAGCAGCACGGACGGAGCTCCTGGGTACGAGCAGTACTTC. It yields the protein CASSTDGAPGYEQYF.

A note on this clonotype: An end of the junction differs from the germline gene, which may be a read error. The CDR3: CASSLVLGGDGHTF. The CDR3 region has the DNA TGTGCCAGCAGCTTAGTTTTAGGGGGCGATGGCCACACCTTC. The chain employs TRBV7-2 and TRBJ1-2; TRBD1 matches 7 bases. Per the germline V gene, CDR1 is SGHTA and CDR2 is FQGNSA. The CDR3 spans 14 residues.

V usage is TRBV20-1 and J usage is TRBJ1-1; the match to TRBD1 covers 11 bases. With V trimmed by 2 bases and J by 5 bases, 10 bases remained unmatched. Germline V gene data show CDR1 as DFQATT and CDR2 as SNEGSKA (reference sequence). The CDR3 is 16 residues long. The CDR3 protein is CSARPGQGAPETEAFF. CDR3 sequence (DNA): TGCAGTGCTAGACCAGGACAGGGGGCGCCGGAGACTGAAGCTTTCTTT.

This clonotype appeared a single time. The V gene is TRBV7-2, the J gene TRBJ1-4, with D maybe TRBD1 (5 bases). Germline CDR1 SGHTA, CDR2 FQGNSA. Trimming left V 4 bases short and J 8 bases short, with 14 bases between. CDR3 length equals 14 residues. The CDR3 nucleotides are TGTGCCAGCAGCTCCATCGGGGAGGGGGAAAAACTGTTTTTT. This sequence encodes CASSSIGEGEKLFF.

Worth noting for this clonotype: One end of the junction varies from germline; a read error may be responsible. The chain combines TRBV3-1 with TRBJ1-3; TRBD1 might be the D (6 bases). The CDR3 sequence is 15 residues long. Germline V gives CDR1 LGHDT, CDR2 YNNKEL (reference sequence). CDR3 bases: TGTACCAGCAGCCACTGGACAGTAACGGGAAACACCATATATTTT. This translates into CTSSHWTVTGNTIYF.

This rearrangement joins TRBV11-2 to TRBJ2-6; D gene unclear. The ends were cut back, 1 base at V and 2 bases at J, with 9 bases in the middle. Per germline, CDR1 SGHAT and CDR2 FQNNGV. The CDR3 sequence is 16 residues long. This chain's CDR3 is CASSLVPATGANVLTF. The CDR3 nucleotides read TGTGCCAGCAGCTTAGTACCAGCGACTGGGGCCAACGTCCTGACTTTC.

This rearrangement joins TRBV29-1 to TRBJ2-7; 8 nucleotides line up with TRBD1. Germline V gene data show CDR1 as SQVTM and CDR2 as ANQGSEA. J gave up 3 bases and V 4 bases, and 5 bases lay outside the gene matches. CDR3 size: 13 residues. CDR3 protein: CSVVGGQGYEQYF. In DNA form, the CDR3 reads TGCAGCGTTGTTGGAGGACAGGGCTACGAGCAGTACTTC.